This T cell receptor beta chain was identified during a study of blood T cell repertoires in COVID-19. The overall study: Italy, Spain and the United States were the sources of the convalescent and acute COVID-19 samples. PBMCs, B-cell-depleted T cells, or T cells were the source of the cDNA or gDNA that made up the material.

Germline CDR1 is SGDLS and CDR2 is YYNGEE. V was clipped by 0 bases and J by 3 bases; unmatched bases: 2. There are 15 residues in the CDR3. Under the authors' procedure: Amplified reference gene primers provided the basis for estimating nucleated cell counts. Sequencing was performed with immunoSEQ multiplex PCR; in TCRdb, only in-frame clones are kept and a portion is missing. From that table come the V and J calls and clone size; the DNA was used to work out D and trimming. The sample contains a few hundred thousand clones, roughly 91% of which appear only once. The sequenced sample consisted of peripheral blood. This chain connects TRBV9 to TRBJ1-4, with TRBD1 matching over 7 bases. This TCR derives from a man aged 50 to 60 with active or convalescent COVID-19. In nucleotides, the CDR3 is TGTGCCAGCAGCGTAGGGGACAGCCCTAATGAAAAACTGTTTTTT. This gives the protein CASSVGDSPNEKLFF.